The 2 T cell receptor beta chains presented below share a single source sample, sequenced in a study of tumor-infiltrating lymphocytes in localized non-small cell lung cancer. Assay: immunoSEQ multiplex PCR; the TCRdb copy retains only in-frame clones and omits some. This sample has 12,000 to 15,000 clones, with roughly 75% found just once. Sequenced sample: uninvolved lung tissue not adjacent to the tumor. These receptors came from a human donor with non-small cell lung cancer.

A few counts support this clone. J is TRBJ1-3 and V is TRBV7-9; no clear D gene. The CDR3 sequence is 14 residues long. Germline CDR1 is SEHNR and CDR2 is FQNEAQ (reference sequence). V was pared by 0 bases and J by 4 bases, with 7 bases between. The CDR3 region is CASSLAGSGNTIYF. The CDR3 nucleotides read TGTGCCAGCAGCTTAGCAGGGTCAGGAAACACCATATATTTT.

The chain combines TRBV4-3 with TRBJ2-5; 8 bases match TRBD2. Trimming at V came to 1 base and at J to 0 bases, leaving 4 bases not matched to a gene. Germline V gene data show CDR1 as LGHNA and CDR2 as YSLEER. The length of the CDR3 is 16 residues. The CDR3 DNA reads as TGCGCCAGCAGCCAAGGGCTAGCGGGTGACCAAGAGACCCAGTACTTC. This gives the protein CASSQGLAGDQETQYF.